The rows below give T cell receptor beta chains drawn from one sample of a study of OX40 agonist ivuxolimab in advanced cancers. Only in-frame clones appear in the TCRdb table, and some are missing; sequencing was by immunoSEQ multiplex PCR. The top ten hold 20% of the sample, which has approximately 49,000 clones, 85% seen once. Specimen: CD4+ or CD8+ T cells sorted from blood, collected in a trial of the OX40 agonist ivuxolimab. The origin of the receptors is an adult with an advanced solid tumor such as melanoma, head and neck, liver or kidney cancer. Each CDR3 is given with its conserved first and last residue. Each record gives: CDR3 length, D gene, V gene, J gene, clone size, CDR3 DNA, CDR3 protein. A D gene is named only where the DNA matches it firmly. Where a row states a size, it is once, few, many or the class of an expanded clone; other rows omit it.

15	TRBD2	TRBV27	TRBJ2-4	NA	TGTGCCAGCAGTTTGGGGGGGTTGGCCAAAAACATTCAGTACTTC	CASSLGGLAKNIQYF
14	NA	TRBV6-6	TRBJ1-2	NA	TGTGCCAGCAGCCTACAGGGATCGTTCGATGGCTACACCTTC	CASSLQGSFDGYTF
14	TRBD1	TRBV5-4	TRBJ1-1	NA	TGTGCCAGCAGCGGAAGGGGGCTTAACACTGAAGCTTTCTTT	CASSGRGLNTEAFF
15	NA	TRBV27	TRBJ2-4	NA	TGTGCCAGCAGTTCTTTCCTCAGAGCCAAAAACATTCAGTACTTC	CASSSFLRAKNIQYF
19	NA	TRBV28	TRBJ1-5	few	TGTGCCAGCAGCCCTGGGGTTGGGGGCGGGTGGTATAGCAATCAGCCCCAGCATTTT	CASSPGVGGGWYSNQPQHF
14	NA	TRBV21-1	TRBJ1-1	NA	TGTGCCAGCAGCAAAACAGGGTTGGACACTGAAGCTTTCTTT	CASSKTGLDTEAFF
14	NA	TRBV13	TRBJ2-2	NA	TGTGCCAGCATATCAGGGGCTCGGGCCGGGGAGCTGTTTTTT	CASISGARAGELFF
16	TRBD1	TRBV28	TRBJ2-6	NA	TGTGCCAGCAGGGCTGACAGGGGAACTGGGGCCAACGTCCTGACTTTC	CASRADRGTGANVLTF
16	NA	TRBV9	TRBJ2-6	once	TGTGCCAGCAGCGTAGCCTATGACTCTGGGGCCAACGTCCTGACTTTC	CASSVAYDSGANVLTF
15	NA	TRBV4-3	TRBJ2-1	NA	TGCGCCAGCAGCCAAGACTGGGTTGGACACAATGAGCAGTTCTTC	CASSQDWVGHNEQFF
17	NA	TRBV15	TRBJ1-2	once	TGTGCCACCAGCAGAGAATTAGGGGCGCGGTCTCCCTATGGCTACACCTTC	CATSRELGARSPYGYTF
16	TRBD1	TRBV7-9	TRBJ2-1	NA	TGTGCCAGCAGCCCAGAGACAGGGCTCCCCTTCAATGAGCAGTTCTTC	CASSPETGLPFNEQFF
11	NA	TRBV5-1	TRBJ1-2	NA	TGCGCCAGCAGCTTGCAAGGGGGCTACACCTTC	CASSLQGGYTF